The clone carrying this T cell receptor beta chain occurred many times. TCRdb redid the calling of the 5' RACE reads with MiXCR, one entry per CDR3 protein. The sample has tens of thousands of distinct CDR3 sequences, around 3.3% seen once. Germline values: CDR1 MNHEY, CDR2 SVGEGT. The V gene lost 4 bases and the J gene lost 3 bases, with 10 bases spanning the gap. The CDR3 loop spans 14 amino acids. These data are taken from a study of T cells after yellow fever vaccination. Study-level points and caveats: Abundant clonotypes from the bulk population could contaminate FACS-sorted repertoires. Post-booster repertoires contained most primary-vaccination clones again (around 97% CD4, 88% CD8).

The chain links TRBV6-2 or TRBV6-3 to TRBJ2-1, with D perhaps TRBD1 (6 bases). The receptor was isolated from a man aged 18 to 29 who received the YFV17D yellow fever vaccine. The sample here was PBMCs, either bulk or a sorted T-cell subset (CD4+, CD8+, memory, or dextramer-sorted; not recorded which), taken 35 to 50 days after the first yellow fever vaccination. CDR3 bases: TGTGCCAGCAGTTTTGACAGGCGCTACAATGAGCAGTTCTTC. The encoded protein is CASSFDRRYNEQFF.